Reported below is one T cell receptor beta chain. This clonotype was detected many times. It has no known antigen specificity. The sample holds no much larger clone one base away, and base qualities are not on file. These data come from a study of T-cell reconstitution after alpha-beta-depleted transplantation in children (dated by TCRdb to 2016 to 2017). Some background on the complete study: The study quantitatively tracked T-cell immune reconstitution after TCRalphabeta/CD19-depleted allogeneic hematopoietic cell transplantation in children using TCR repertoire profiling.

Libraries were constructed by PCR. These reads were obtained on an Illumina HiSeq 2500. TCR library preparation used molecular barcoding, with unique molecular identifiers applied to normalize quantification of the TCRbeta repertoire. TCRdb handled the public reads itself, with Q25 trimming in fastp and clone calling in MiXCR, and kept productive beta chains. One record per CDR3 amino acid sequence lists the most common genes and DNA. The sample has 200,000 or so distinct CDR3 sequences on record, 5% to 6.5% of them singletons. The ten top clones hold under 5% of the sample. The treatment or condition label, as the study defines it: allogeneic hematopoietic cell transplantation with graft depleted of TCRalphabeta T cells and CD19 B cells. The children who served as transplant recipients had been given grafts of TCRalphabeta/CD19-depleted allogeneic hematopoietic cells. At the junction V is shortened by 5 bases and J by 2 bases, with 14 bases in between. The CDR3 spans 15 residues, from the cysteine through the phenylalanine. The read is trimmed to its CDR3 DNA, 45 bases read in frame from base 1. In the germline V gene (reference sequence), CDR1 corresponds to SEHNR and CDR2 to FQNEAQ.

Study-level results and caveats: Over subsequent months, a decline in hyperexpanded clone frequencies was noted, and after one year, T-cell counts and TCRbeta diversity were mostly ascribed to newly produced T cells. In some patients, the high TCRbeta diversity seen at day 60 was put down to recipient T cells and intrathymic progenitors that had survived conditioning. Apparently early alphabetaT-cell count recovery about two months after transplant reportedly relied on only several hundred rapidly expanded clones derived from non-depleted graft cells.

The source was PBMCs, collected before TCRalphabeta/CD19-depleted stem cell transplant. This sequence originates from a girl in the first two years of life with combined immunodeficiency, due to receive a stem cell transplant. Recombination connected TRBV7-9 to TRBJ2-3, with the D gene uncertain. The DNA reads TGTGCCAGCAGCACTCCGACTCGGGCCACAGATACGCAGTATTTT. Its protein is CASSTPTRATDTQYF.